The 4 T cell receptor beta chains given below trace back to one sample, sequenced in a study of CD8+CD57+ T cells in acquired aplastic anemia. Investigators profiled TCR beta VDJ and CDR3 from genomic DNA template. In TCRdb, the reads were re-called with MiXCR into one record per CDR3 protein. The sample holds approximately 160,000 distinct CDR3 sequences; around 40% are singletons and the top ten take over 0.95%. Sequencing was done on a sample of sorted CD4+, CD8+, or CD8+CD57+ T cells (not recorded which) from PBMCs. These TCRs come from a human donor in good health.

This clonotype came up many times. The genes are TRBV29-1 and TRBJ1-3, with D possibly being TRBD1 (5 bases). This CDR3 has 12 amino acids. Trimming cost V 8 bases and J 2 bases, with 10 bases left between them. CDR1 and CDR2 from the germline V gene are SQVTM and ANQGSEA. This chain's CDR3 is CSRRGAGNTIYF. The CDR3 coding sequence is TGCAGCAGAAGGGGTGCTGGAAACACCATATATTTT.

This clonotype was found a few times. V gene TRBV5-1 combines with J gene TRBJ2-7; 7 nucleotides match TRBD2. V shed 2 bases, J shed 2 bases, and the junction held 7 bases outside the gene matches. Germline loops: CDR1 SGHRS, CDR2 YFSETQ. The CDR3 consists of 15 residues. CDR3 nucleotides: TGCGCCAGCAGCTTTGAGGGACTATTTACCTACGAGCAGTACTTC. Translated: CASSFEGLFTYEQYF.

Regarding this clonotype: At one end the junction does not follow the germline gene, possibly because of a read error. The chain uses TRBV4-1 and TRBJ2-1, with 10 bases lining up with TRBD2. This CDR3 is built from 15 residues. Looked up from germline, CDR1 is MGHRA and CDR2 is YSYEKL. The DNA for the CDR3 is TGTGCCAGCAGCCAAGATCTAGCGGGAGATTCAAGGCGGTTCTTC. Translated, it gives CASSQDLAGDSRRFF.

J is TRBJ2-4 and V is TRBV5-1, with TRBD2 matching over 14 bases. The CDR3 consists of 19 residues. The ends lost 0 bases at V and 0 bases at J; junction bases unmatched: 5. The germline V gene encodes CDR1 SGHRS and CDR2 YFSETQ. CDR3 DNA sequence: TGCGCCAGCAGCTTGGAGGGGACTAGCGGGAGAGGAGCCAAAAACATTCAGTACTTC. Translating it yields CASSLEGTSGRGAKNIQYF.